The present TCR beta chain was sequenced within a study of blood T cell repertoires in COVID-19. Looking at the study overall: The United States, Italy and Spain supplied acute and convalescent COVID-19 samples.

Original processing notes: Amplification of reference gene primers was used by the study to estimate nucleated cell counts. Sequencing used immunoSEQ multiplex PCR; TCRdb keeps in-frame clones, though not all of them. V and J calls and clone size follow that table, whereas D and trimming were derived from the DNA. This table holds over 200,000 clones, 70% to 90% found once. CDR1 and CDR2 from the germline V gene are LGHNA and YSLEER. J lost 0 bases, V lost 0 bases, and 9 bases had no gene match. This CDR3 region has 19 residues. The chain employs TRBV4-3 and TRBJ2-1; 9 positions match TRBD2. This receptor was taken from a man aged 50 to 59 with COVID-19, enrolled during active disease. The sequenced sample was peripheral blood. CDR3 DNA: TGCGCCAGCAGCCAAGATCCCCTAGCGGGGCTCAGCTCCTACAATGAGCAGTTCTTC. Translation gives CASSQDPLAGLSSYNEQFF.